A selection of T cell receptor beta chains follows, all from one sample in a study of cytomegalovirus exposure and HLA in healthy donors. The data were produced by immunoSEQ multiplex PCR, yet TCRdb's version contains in-frame clones alone and is incomplete. The sample yields 120,000 or so clones, about 78% seen once. Sequencing used PBMCs. These receptors were obtained from a woman in her forties in good health and CMV-seropositive. CDR3s include the opening cysteine and the closing phenylalanine or tryptophan. D genes are given only for firm matches. Only part of the rows carry a size: once, few, many, or a class if the clone is expanded.

d_call	j_call	clone_size	v_call	cdr3_aa	cdr3_nt
.	TRBJ2-3	.	TRBV11-2	CASSLAAGVIADTQYF	TGTGCCAGCAGCTTAGCCGCAGGGGTGATCGCAGATACGCAGTATTTT
.	TRBJ1-2	.	TRBV15	CATRDTTNYGYTF	TGTGCCACCCGGGACACCACTAACTATGGCTACACCTTC
.	TRBJ1-1	.	TRBV15	CATSSSQGTGWTTEAFF	TGTGCCACCAGCAGCTCCCAAGGAACAGGGTGGACGACTGAAGCTTTCTTT
.	TRBJ1-3	.	TRBV7-9	CASSLDRSGNTIYF	TGTGCCAGCAGCCTTGACAGATCTGGAAACACCATATATTTT
TRBD1	TRBJ1-2	.	TRBV5-1	CASSLGPQEGANGYTF	TGCGCCAGCAGCTTGGGCCCCCAGGAGGGGGCAAATGGCTACACCTTC
.	TRBJ1-1	.	TRBV4-3	CASSLARGAHGTEAFF	TGCGCCAGCAGCCTTGCCCGGGGGGCGCACGGCACTGAAGCTTTCTTT
TRBD1	TRBJ2-2	.	TRBV29-1	CSAVSSQGATGELFF	TGCAGCGCCGTAAGCTCACAGGGGGCCACCGGGGAGCTGTTTTTT
TRBD1	TRBJ1-5	.	TRBV10-3	CAIRDDRGNQPQHF	TGTGCCATCAGAGACGACAGGGGCAATCAGCCCCAGCATTTT
.	TRBJ2-7	.	TRBV5-1	CASSLEQTEQYF	TGCGCCAGCAGCTTGGAACAGACCGAGCAGTACTTC
.	TRBJ2-7	.	TRBV4-3	CASSQEGGEGYEQYF	TGCGCCAGCAGCCAAGAGGGGGGAGAGGGGTACGAGCAGTACTTC
.	TRBJ1-1	.	TRBV5-8	CASSLSGLQAFF	TGTGCCAGCAGCTTATCAGGCCTACAAGCTTTCTTT
TRBD2	TRBJ2-7	once	TRBV4-1	CASSQDPSGLAPSYEQYF	TGCGCCAGCAGCCAAGATCCCAGCGGACTAGCGCCCTCCTACGAGCAGTACTTC
TRBD1	TRBJ1-5	.	TRBV29-1	CSVQTGNQPQHF	TGCAGCGTACAGACAGGGAATCAGCCCCAGCATTTT
.	TRBJ1-2	few	TRBV4-1	CASSQDRSQLSNYGYTF	TGCGCCAGCAGCCAAGATAGGTCACAGCTCTCTAACTATGGCTACACCTTC
TRBD1	TRBJ1-6	.	TRBV9	CASSGGTGENSPLHF	TGTGCCAGCAGCGGAGGGACAGGGGAAAATTCACCCCTCCACTTT
TRBD2	TRBJ2-3	.	TRBV4-3	CASSPRSRGGAGDTQYF	TGCGCCAGCAGCCCCCGAAGTCGCGGGGGGGCTGGAGATACGCAGTATTTT
.	TRBJ2-5	.	TRBV29-1	CSAGRGAGETQYF	TGCAGCGCCGGACGGGGGGCGGGGGAGACCCAGTACTTC
TRBD1	TRBJ1-3	.	TRBV7-8	CASSPGQGASGNTIYF	TGTGCCAGCAGCCCCGGACAGGGGGCCTCTGGAAACACCATATATTTT
.	TRBJ2-3	.	TRBV6-6	CASRLTDTQYF	TGTGCCAGCAGACTCACAGATACGCAGTATTTT
TRBD2	TRBJ2-1	.	TRBV6-5	CASSEGGGNEQFF	TGTGCCAGCAGCGAAGGCGGGGGTAATGAGCAGTTCTTC
TRBD1	TRBJ1-5	.	TRBV6-5	CASRPGGGAGQPQHF	TGTGCCAGCAGACCGGGAGGGGGCGCTGGGCAGCCCCAGCATTTT
TRBD2	TRBJ2-1	.	TRBV6-1	CASSAQRGGYNEQFF	TGTGCCAGCAGTGCCCAGCGGGGGGGCTACAATGAGCAGTTCTTC
TRBD1	TRBJ1-5	few	TRBV11-3	CASSLAYRDSHYQPQHF	TGTGCCAGCAGCTTAGCCTACCGGGACAGTCATTATCAGCCCCAGCATTTT
TRBD1	TRBJ1-1	few	TRBV13	CASSFPSGGTEAFF	TGTGCCAGCAGCTTCCCGTCAGGGGGCACTGAAGCTTTCTTT
.	TRBJ1-5	.	TRBV6-5	CASSRDRNQPQHF	TGTGCCAGCAGCCGTGACAGAAATCAGCCCCAGCATTTT
.	TRBJ2-7	.	TRBV5-1	CASSRDRGGEQYF	TGCGCCAGCAGCCGGGATCGGGGAGGCGAGCAGTACTTC
.	TRBJ1-1	few	TRBV6-1	CASSVARGTEAFF	TGTGCCAGCAGTGTGGCCAGGGGCACTGAAGCTTTCTTT
.	TRBJ1-2	.	TRBV15	CATSRGRAGEYGYTF	TGTGCCACCAGCAGAGGTCGCGCAGGGGAGTATGGCTACACCTTC
TRBD1	TRBJ1-1	.	TRBV4-2	CASSQAGGRDEAFF	TGTGCCAGCAGCCAAGCAGGGGGCCGGGATGAAGCTTTCTTT
.	TRBJ1-5	few	TRBV4-3	CASSQDSGMGQPQHF	TGCGCCAGCAGCCAAGATTCAGGGATGGGTCAGCCCCAGCATTTT
TRBD1	TRBJ2-3	.	TRBV29-1	CSLRDRGTDTQYF	TGCAGCCTCCGGGACAGGGGGACAGATACGCAGTATTTT
.	TRBJ1-6	.	TRBV7-6	CASSLGQDNSPLHF	TGTGCCAGCAGCTTAGGACAGGATAATTCACCCCTCCACTTT
.	TRBJ2-2	.	TRBV7-9	CASSPQGNGVTGELFF	TGTGCCAGCAGCCCACAGGGCAATGGGGTAACCGGGGAGCTGTTTTTT
.	TRBJ1-5	.	TRBV5-8	CASSLALQGWGNNQPQHF	TGTGCCAGCAGCTTGGCCTTGCAGGGGTGGGGGAACAATCAGCCCCAGCATTTT
.	TRBJ1-5	.	TRBV6-6	CASSYGQWSNQPQHF	TGTGCCAGCAGTTACGGACAGTGGAGCAATCAGCCCCAGCATTTT
.	TRBJ2-7	.	TRBV5-6	CASSHQTDPQSYEQYF	TGTGCCAGCAGCCACCAGACTGACCCCCAGTCCTACGAGCAGTACTTC
.	TRBJ2-1	.	TRBV4-3	CASSQDMGGVPYNEQFF	TGCGCCAGCAGCCAAGATATGGGCGGGGTTCCCTACAATGAGCAGTTCTTC
.	TRBJ1-1	.	TRBV19	CASSIKGRPNTEAFF	TGTGCCAGTAGTATAAAGGGGAGGCCGAACACTGAAGCTTTCTTT
TRBD2	TRBJ2-5	few	TRBV5-4	CASSLGRAGGEKTQYF	TGTGCCAGCAGCTTGGGTAGGGCGGGGGGGGAGAAGACCCAGTACTTC
.	TRBJ1-3	.	TRBV5-1	CASSLHSGNTIYF	TGCGCCAGCAGCTTGCACAGTGGAAACACCATATATTTT
TRBD2	TRBJ2-1	few	TRBV2	CASSGEGLASRPVYEQFF	TGTGCCAGCAGTGGGGAGGGACTAGCGAGTCGCCCGGTATATGAGCAGTTCTTC
.	TRBJ2-3	.	TRBV15	CATSGGAGGTDTQYF	TGTGCCACCAGCGGAGGGGCAGGGGGAACAGATACGCAGTATTTT
.	TRBJ2-7	.	TRBV5-1	CASSYRGGMGEQYF	TGCGCCAGCAGCTACAGGGGGGGTATGGGCGAGCAGTACTTC
.	TRBJ1-1	few	TRBV4-2	CASSPERGNTEAFF	TGTGCCAGCAGCCCCGAGAGAGGTAACACTGAAGCTTTCTTT
TRBD1	TRBJ1-1	.	TRBV5-1	CASSLGGQGKEAFF	TGCGCCAGCAGCTTGGGGGGACAGGGAAAGGAAGCTTTCTTT
.	TRBJ1-2	.	TRBV15	CATSREGAGYGYTF	TGTGCCACCAGCAGAGAGGGGGCGGGCTATGGCTACACCTTC
.	TRBJ1-1	.	TRBV7-9	CASRATSGEPEAFF	TGTGCCAGCAGGGCAACCTCAGGGGAACCTGAAGCTTTCTTT
TRBD2	TRBJ2-5	.	TRBV7-2	CASSPGLAGETQYF	TGTGCCAGCAGCCCCGGACTAGCTGGTGAGACCCAGTACTTC
.	TRBJ1-2	.	TRBV6-6	CASREQGSNYGYTF	TGTGCCAGCAGGGAACAGGGTTCCAACTATGGCTACACCTTC
TRBD1	TRBJ2-2	.	TRBV7-9	CASSSDRGPTGELFF	TGTGCCAGCAGTTCAGACAGGGGCCCCACCGGGGAGCTGTTTTTT
.	TRBJ1-1	.	TRBV11-1	CASSLKRTLNTEAFF	TGTGCCAGCAGCTTAAAGCGGACGCTGAACACTGAAGCTTTCTTT
TRBD1	TRBJ1-4	.	TRBV2	CASRPGQTNEKLFF	TGTGCCAGCAGGCCGGGACAGACTAATGAAAAACTGTTTTTT
TRBD1	TRBJ2-7	.	TRBV7-3	CASSLDRDEQYF	TGTGCCAGCAGCCTCGACAGGGACGAGCAGTACTTC
.	TRBJ1-6	.	TRBV5-4	CASSFNRESSYNSPLHF	TGTGCCAGCAGCTTTAACAGGGAGAGCTCCTATAATTCACCCCTCCACTTT
.	TRBJ2-7	.	TRBV7-2	CASSLYSYEQYF	TGTGCCAGCAGCTTATACTCCTACGAGCAGTACTTC
.	TRBJ2-2	.	TRBV5-4	CASSLQGLNTGELFF	TGTGCCAGCAGCTTGCAGGGGTTGAACACCGGGGAGCTGTTTTTT
.	TRBJ2-1	once	TRBV25-1	CASSEPGYRYNEQFF	TGTGCCAGCAGTGAGCCGGGATATCGGTACAATGAGCAGTTCTTC
TRBD2	TRBJ2-5	.	TRBV5-3	CARSSRLAGETQYF	TGTGCCAGAAGCTCCCGACTAGCGGGGGAGACCCAGTACTTC
.	TRBJ2-3	.	TRBV7-2	CASSLALNTDTQYF	TGTGCCAGCAGCTTAGCGCTAAATACAGATACGCAGTATTTT
TRBD1	TRBJ1-5	.	TRBV2	CASRTGDAGNQPQHF	TGTGCCAGCAGAACAGGGGACGCTGGCAATCAGCCCCAGCATTTT